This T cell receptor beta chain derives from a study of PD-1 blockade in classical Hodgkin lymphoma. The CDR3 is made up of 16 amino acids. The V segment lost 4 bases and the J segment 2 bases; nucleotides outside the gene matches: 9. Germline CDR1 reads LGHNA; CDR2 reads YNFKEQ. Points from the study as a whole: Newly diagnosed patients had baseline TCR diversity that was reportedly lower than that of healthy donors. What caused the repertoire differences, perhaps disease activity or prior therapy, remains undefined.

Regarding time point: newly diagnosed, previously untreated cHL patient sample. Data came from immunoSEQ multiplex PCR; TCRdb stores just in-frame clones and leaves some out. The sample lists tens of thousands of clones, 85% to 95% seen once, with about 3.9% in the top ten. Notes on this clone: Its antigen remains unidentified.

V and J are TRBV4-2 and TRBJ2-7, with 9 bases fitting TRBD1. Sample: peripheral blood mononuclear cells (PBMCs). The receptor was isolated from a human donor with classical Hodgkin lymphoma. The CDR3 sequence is CASSPAPGTGPYEQYF. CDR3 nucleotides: TGTGCCAGCAGCCCCGCTCCCGGGACAGGGCCCTACGAGCAGTACTTC.